This entry describes one T cell receptor (beta chain). V lost 1 base and J 11 bases, leaving 9 bases between the germline ends. The CDR3 spans 11 residues. CDR1 is SGHDT and CDR2 is YYEEEE in the germline V gene. These data belong to a study of tumor-infiltrating lymphocytes in primary liver carcinoma. Taking roughly 20-34 mg of unsorted bulk tissue, the authors co-extracted RNA and DNA. The researchers produced TCR beta cDNA from 450 to 600 ng total RNA with a constant-region primer. Investigators got TCR beta libraries out of three nested multiplex PCR rounds, done with slightly modified ARM-PCR. TRBV1-TRBV30 forward and Cbeta reverse primers drove the first two approximately 10-cycle rounds. Each CDR3 protein gets one entry after TCRdb re-called the multiplex PCR reads with MiXCR. Of 90,000 to 140,000 distinct CDR3 sequences listed, roughly 80% are singletons.

The receptor comes from a man between 35 and 55 years old with primary liver carcinoma and hepatitis B virus infection. This chain connects TRBV5-6 to TRBJ1-2; D may be TRBD1 (5 bases). Material for sequencing was liver tumor tissue from sampling region 3. Subset: tumor region T3, left-lateral pole. The CDR3 DNA is TGTGCCAGCAGCTTGATCGGGGGATACACCTTC. It is translated as CASSLIGGYTF.